This passage covers 20 T cell receptor beta chains from one sample sequenced in a study of T cell changes during pregnancy in multiple sclerosis. Assay used: immunoSEQ multiplex PCR; TCRdb lists only in-frame clones, some missing. This sample has fewer than 110,000 clones, with almost 95% found just once. Specimen: peripheral blood, collected after pregnancy. Source of these receptors: a female donor with multiple sclerosis, enrolled in a pregnancy study.

V usage is TRBV4-1 and J usage is TRBJ2-3; unclear D gene. The germline V gene has CDR1 MGHRA and CDR2 YSYEKL. The V end was cut by 6 bases, the J end by 3 bases, with 10 bases between. This CDR3 comprises 13 residues. The CDR3, as DNA: TGCGCCAGCAGTCGGGTCGTAACAGATACGCAGTATTTT. Its protein product is CASSRVVTDTQYF.

This clone was seen more than once but under ten times. This chain links TRBV27 with TRBJ2-1; a weak D match, TRBD1 (5 bases). CDR1 MNHEY and CDR2 SMNVEV come from the germline V gene (reference sequence). CDR3 length: 16 residues. The germline V and J ends were trimmed by 8 bases and 0 bases, with 17 bases remaining between them. CDR3 nucleotide sequence: TGTGCCAGCGACAGCCTCCAGCGAACCTCCTACAATGAGCAGTTCTTC. Protein sequence: CASDSLQRTSYNEQFF.

This rearrangement joins TRBV11-2 to TRBJ1-3; 7 positions match TRBD1. CDR1 is SGHAT, CDR2 FQNNGV, per germline. This CDR3 region has 15 residues. Trimming took 5 bases from V and 2 from J; bases not matched to a gene: 6. CDR3 in DNA: TGTGCCAGCAGCGCCAGGGGGAAGGCTGGAAACACCATATATTTT. Encoded protein: CASSARGKAGNTIYF. The variable domain in full, with the rest retrieved from reference TRBV11-2 and TRBJ1-3, is EAGVAQSPRYKIIEKRQSVAFWCNPISGHATLYWYQQILGQGPKLLIQFQNNGVVDDSQLPKDRFSAERLKGVDSTLKIQPAKLEDSAVYLCASSARGKAGNTIYFGEGSWLTVV.

This clone was found once. The chain employs TRBV4-3 and TRBJ1-6; D perhaps matches TRBD1 (6 bases). Germline-derived CDR1 and CDR2 are LGHNA and YSLEER. V shed 5 bases and J shed 7 bases, with 12 bases lying between them. This CDR3 is built from 14 residues. The CDR3 protein is CASSTWTANSPLHF. Here the CDR3 DNA reads TGCGCCAGCAGCACCTGGACAGCCAATTCACCCCTCCACTTT.

The V and J genes are TRBV27 and TRBJ2-2; 12 bases align to TRBD2. Per the germline V gene, CDR1 is MNHEY and CDR2 is SMNVEV (reference sequence). The CDR3 is 15 residues long. After removal of 4 bases from V and 7 bases from J, the junction contained 4 bases not matched to a gene. Here the CDR3 reads CASSSRLAGVGELFF. The CDR3 coding sequence is TGTGCCAGCAGTTCTCGACTAGCGGGGGTCGGGGAGCTGTTTTTT.

The chain has TRBV10-2 and TRBJ2-3, with a tentative D call TRBD2 (6 bases). Germline CDR1 WSHSY, CDR2 SAAADI. The CDR3 is 13 amino acids. Trimming removed 8 bases from V and 2 bases from J, with 11 bases in between. The CDR3 sequence: CASAAGNTDTQYF. As DNA, the CDR3 is TGCGCCAGCGCGGCGGGGAACACAGATACGCAGTATTTT.

The gene calls are TRBV2 and TRBJ1-1; D perhaps matches TRBD1 (6 bases). V lost 6 bases and J lost 6, with 17 bases in between. The CDR3 spans 14 residues. Germline loops: CDR1 SNHLY, CDR2 FYNNEI. The CDR3 DNA follows: TGTGCCAGCAGCCGAGGGGGGGGATTGGCTGAAGCTTTCTTT. It specifies CASSRGGGLAEAFF.

V usage is TRBV28 and J usage is TRBJ2-7, with 9 nucleotides matching TRBD1. This CDR3 has 15 amino acids. Germline CDR1 and CDR2: MDHEN and SYDVKM. V dropped 7 bases and J dropped 5; count of bases not matched to a gene: 12. CDR3 in DNA: TGTGCCAGCACCAACCCCGGGACAGGGCCCGACGAGCAGTACTTC. Protein product: CASTNPGTGPDEQYF.

V gene TRBV5-1 combines with J gene TRBJ1-2; 7 nucleotides agree with TRBD1. V shed 4 bases and J 6 bases; nucleotides not matched to a gene: 3. CDR1 and CDR2 (germline): SGHRS, YFSETQ. The CDR3 length is 12 residues. CDR3 DNA sequence: TGCGCCAGCAGCCCACAGGGGAATGGCTACACCTTC. Amino acids: CASSPQGNGYTF.

The chain combines TRBV7-2 with TRBJ2-1; possible D gene TRBD2, 6 bases. Trimming pared 0 bases from V and 10 bases from J, leaving 13 bases between. The germline gives CDR1 SGHTA, CDR2 FQGNSA. This CDR3 region has 14 residues. This chain's CDR3 is CASSLAPGLPEQFF. Here the CDR3 DNA reads TGTGCCAGCAGCTTAGCGCCAGGACTACCAGAGCAGTTCTTC.

The genes are TRBV5-1 and TRBJ1-4; TRBD1 matches 7 bases. The CDR3 contains 14 residues. CDR1 is SGHRS and CDR2 is YFSETQ in the germline V gene. After removal of 4 bases from V and 5 bases from J, the junction contained 5 bases not matched to a gene. CDR3 in DNA: TGCGCCAGCAGCCCGGGACAGAAAAATGAAAAACTGTTTTTT. The encoded protein is CASSPGQKNEKLFF.

The V call is TRBV4-1, the J call TRBJ1-1; 8 nucleotides match TRBD1. Germline trimming cut 4 bases from V and 3 bases from J; bases unmatched to any gene: 7. The CDR3 totals 15 residues. Per germline, CDR1 MGHRA and CDR2 YSYEKL. The CDR3 here is CASSPIQGVDTEAFF. Written as DNA, the CDR3 is TGCGCCAGCAGCCCTATACAGGGGGTGGACACTGAAGCTTTCTTT.

This clone was seen a handful of times. The chain is built from TRBV6-1 and TRBJ1-5; tentatively, D is TRBD1 (5 bases). V dropped 0 bases and J dropped 2 bases, with 5 bases sitting between them. The CDR3 is 14 residues long. Germline V lookup: CDR1 MNHNS, CDR2 SASEGT. The CDR3 protein is CASSEAGGNQPQHF. In DNA, the CDR3 is TGTGCCAGCAGTGAAGCAGGGGGCAATCAGCCCCAGCATTTT.

This clone was seen once. This sequence joins TRBV15 and TRBJ1-1, with 7 nucleotides matching TRBD1. Germline values: CDR1 LNHNV, CDR2 YYDKDF (reference sequence). This CDR3 contains 16 residues. V gave up 0 bases and J gave up 7 bases; unmatched junction bases: 11. CDR3 loop: CATSRDFGTAIIEAFF. As DNA, the CDR3 is TGTGCCACCAGCAGAGATTTCGGGACAGCGATCATTGAAGCTTTCTTT.

This clone occurred once. The V and J genes are TRBV14 and TRBJ2-7, with TRBD2 matching over 8 bases. Germline CDR1 SGHDN, CDR2 FVKESK. The J segment lost 7 bases and the V segment lost 0 bases, leaving 5 bases of the junction unmatched. This CDR3 spans 14 amino acids. The CDR3 reads CASSQEPGGSEQYF. The CDR3 region has the DNA TGTGCCAGCAGCCAAGAACCGGGAGGGAGTGAGCAGTACTTC.

The chain is built from TRBV7-3 and TRBJ2-5, with 10 bases aligning to TRBD1. J gave up 5 bases and V 5 bases, and 8 bases lay outside the gene matches. This CDR3 comprises 15 residues. Germline V lookup: CDR1 SGHTA, CDR2 FQGTGA. The CDR3 loop reads CASSPGTGVMETQYF. The CDR3 bases are TGTGCCAGCAGCCCCGGGACAGGGGTAATGGAGACCCAGTACTTC.

J is TRBJ1-1 and V is TRBV5-5; the D is unclear. The CDR3 extends over 13 amino acids. With 0 bases removed from V and 9 bases from J, the gap between germline ends came to 12 bases. Germline assignment: CDR1 SGHKS and CDR2 YYEKEE (reference sequence). CDR3 DNA: TGTGCCAGCAGCTTGGGGAGTAGCCCACAAGCTTTCTTT. It yields the protein CASSLGSSPQAFF.

The chain combines TRBV15 with TRBJ2-2; 8 nucleotides agree with TRBD1. Germline loops: CDR1 LNHNV, CDR2 YYDKDF (reference sequence). The CDR3 runs 16 residues. V gave up 0 bases and J gave up 4 bases; unmatched junction bases: 4. The CDR3 sequence is CATSREQGAGTGELFF. CDR3 nucleotide sequence: TGTGCCACCAGCAGAGAGCAGGGGGCTGGCACCGGGGAGCTGTTTTTT.

V is TRBV30 and J is TRBJ1-2; the D is unclear. CDR1 GTSNPN and CDR2 SVGIG come from the germline V gene (reference sequence). The CDR3 runs 10 residues. V was cut by 3 bases and J by 11 bases, with 10 bases left in between. CDR3 sequence (DNA): TGTGCCTGGAGGCTTACGGGGTACACCTTC. As protein: CAWRLTGYTF.

The chain carries TRBV11-2 and TRBJ2-5; the D gene is possibly TRBD1 (7 bases). V lost 5 bases and J lost 5, with 18 bases in between. Germline CDR1 is SGHAT and CDR2 is FQNNGV. CDR3 length: 15 residues. The CDR3 loop reads CASSPGAGGGETQYF. The CDR3 bases are TGTGCCAGCAGCCCGGGAGCAGGGGGTGGGGAGACCCAGTACTTC.